This T cell receptor beta chain was profiled in a study of CD8+ T cells in alopecia areata. Following RNA extraction, reverse transcription yielded cDNA that acted as the sequencing template. The data were produced by immunoSEQ multiplex PCR, yet TCRdb's version contains in-frame clones alone and is incomplete. The sample consists of roughly 180,000 clones, 40% to 65% of them appearing once. Per germline, CDR1 SGHTA and CDR2 FQGNSA. Germline trimming cut 5 bases from V and 5 bases from J; bases unmatched to any gene: 7. The length of the CDR3 is 14 residues. Treatment in this sample: oral pan-JAK inhibitor, 5-10 mg twice daily. It was from PBMCs that CD4+ and CD8+ T cells were sorted.

This TCR came from a human donor with alopecia areata. The chain combines TRBV7-2 with TRBJ1-1; 8 positions match TRBD1. Sequenced here: CD8+ T cells sorted from blood, sampled at approximately week 51, from a patient treated with tofacitinib. The DNA of the CDR3 is TGTGCCAGCAGCCTCCCCAGGGGGCAGACTGAAGCTTTCTTT. Translated: CASSLPRGQTEAFF.